This is a list of T cell receptor beta chains from one sample in a study of shared clonotypes between healthy human individuals. Repertoires were generated with immunoSEQ multiplex PCR, while TCRdb's copy carries only in-frame clones and drops some. Among some 680,000 clones listed, around 78% were seen once. Input material: memory CD4+ T cells sorted from blood. These receptors were collected from a woman aged 30 to 39 in good health. The CDR3 runs from the conserved cysteine through the conserved F or W. The D gene is left open where the match is weak. Clone size is shown for a subset of rows, as once, few, many or a class of expanded clone.

>.|.|TRBV14|TRBJ2-6
CASSATTISGANVLTF
TGTGCCAGCAGCGCAACCACTATCTCTGGGGCCAACGTCCTGACTTTC
>.|TRBD1|TRBV5-1|TRBJ2-4
CASSATGQGRAIQYF
TGCGCCAGCAGCGCAACGGGACAGGGACGTGCCATTCAGTACTTC
>.|.|TRBV7-9|TRBJ2-3
CASSYSSTDTQYF
TGTGCCAGCAGCTACTCGAGCACAGATACGCAGTATTTT
>many|.|TRBV6-1|TRBJ2-7
CASSEFELSYEQYF
TGTGCCAGCAGTGAATTCGAGCTTTCCTACGAGCAGTACTTC
>.|.|TRBV9|TRBJ1-4
CASSPGAVNEKLFF
TGTGCCAGCAGCCCAGGGGCGGTCAATGAAAAACTGTTTTTT
>.|.|TRBV7-3|TRBJ2-5
CASSYIGGWPETQYF
TGTGCCAGCAGCTACATCGGAGGGTGGCCCGAGACCCAGTACTTC
>.|TRBD2|TRBV29-1|TRBJ2-3
CSVEGLAGEYTQYF
TGCAGCGTTGAAGGGCTAGCGGGAGAATATACGCAGTATTTT
>.|TRBD2|TRBV10-3|TRBJ2-7
CAISDRSGRGSYEQYF
TGTGCCATCAGTGATAGAAGCGGGAGGGGATCCTACGAGCAGTACTTC
>.|TRBD1|TRBV28|TRBJ1-1
CASRKTGGSTEAFF
TGTGCCAGCAGAAAAACAGGGGGCTCTACTGAAGCTTTCTTT
>.|TRBD2|TRBV11-2|TRBJ2-7
CASSTMLAGPPYEQYF
TGTGCCAGCAGCACGATGCTAGCGGGGCCCCCCTACGAGCAGTACTTC
>few|TRBD1|TRBV2|TRBJ1-5
CATRQGVGQPQHF
TGTGCCACCCGACAGGGCGTAGGTCAGCCCCAGCATTTT
>few|.|TRBV6-1|TRBJ1-5
CASSDRATQPQHF
TGTGCCAGCAGTGATAGGGCAACTCAGCCCCAGCATTTT
>.|TRBD2|TRBV6-5|TRBJ2-1
CASSYSAGGRNEQFF
TGTGCCAGCAGTTACTCAGCGGGAGGAAGGAATGAGCAGTTCTTC
>.|.|TRBV28|TRBJ2-7
CASSLSRDFYEQYF
TGTGCCAGCAGTCTATCCCGGGACTTCTACGAGCAGTACTTC
>.|.|TRBV6-6|TRBJ1-4
CASSKMTTLNEKLFF
TGTGCCAGCAGTAAAATGACGACGCTTAATGAAAAACTGTTTTTT
>.|TRBD1|TRBV5-1|TRBJ2-2
CASSWDSPYTGELFF
TGCGCCAGCAGCTGGGACAGTCCATACACCGGGGAGCTGTTTTTT
>once|TRBD2|TRBV19|TRBJ2-7
CASSIEGGPGEQYF
TGTGCCAGTAGTATTGAGGGAGGGCCCGGCGAGCAGTACTTC
>.|.|TRBV6-4|TRBJ2-1
CASSDRNNEQFF
TGTGCCAGCAGTGACCGCAACAATGAGCAGTTCTTC
>.|.|TRBV28|TRBJ1-2
CASSISTGYGGYTF
TGTGCCAGCAGTATCTCGACAGGCTATGGTGGCTACACCTTC
>few|.|TRBV7-9|TRBJ1-1
CASSTGFGEAFF
TGTGCCAGCAGTACAGGGTTTGGTGAAGCTTTCTTT
>.|.|TRBV29-1|TRBJ2-3
CSVESWDTQYF
TGCAGCGTTGAGTCATGGGATACGCAGTATTTT
>.|TRBD1|TRBV27|TRBJ1-5
CASRASTGQDSNQPQHF
TGTGCCAGCAGAGCTTCGACAGGACAGGATAGCAATCAGCCCCAGCATTTT
>medium-sized|TRBD1|TRBV28|TRBJ2-7
CASSLGTGEQYF
TGTGCCAGCAGCCTCGGGACAGGCGAGCAGTACTTC
>.|TRBD1|TRBV5-1|TRBJ2-7
CASSTGQGHNEQYF
TGCGCCAGCAGCACAGGACAGGGCCACAACGAGCAGTACTTC
>.|TRBD1|TRBV10-2|TRBJ2-5
CASRATGVETQYF
TGCGCCAGCAGAGCGACAGGGGTGGAGACCCAGTACTTC
>.|.|TRBV10-3|TRBJ2-7
CAIRSQGGYEQYF
TGTGCCATCAGATCTCAGGGGGGGTACGAGCAGTACTTC
>.|.|TRBV4-1|TRBJ1-3
CASSQAGAGGNTIYF
TGCGCCAGCAGCCAAGCGGGGGCGGGAGGAAACACCATATATTTT
>.|TRBD1|TRBV5-8|TRBJ2-7
CASSRDRAYEQYF
TGTGCCAGCAGCCGGGACAGGGCCTACGAGCAGTACTTC
>few|TRBD2|TRBV4-1|TRBJ2-5
CASSLNLAEETQYF
TGCGCCAGCAGCTTAAACCTAGCGGAAGAGACCCAGTACTTC
>many|.|TRBV7-8|TRBJ2-7
CASNLGGPSYEQYF
TGTGCCAGCAACCTAGGAGGGCCTTCCTACGAGCAGTACTTC
>.|.|TRBV15|TRBJ1-4
CATSRDLISTNEKLFF
TGTGCCACCAGCAGAGATCTAATCTCAACTAATGAAAAACTGTTTTTT
>.|.|TRBV7-8|TRBJ1-1
CASSLWVFWWGLGISEAFF
TGTGCCAGCAGCTTATGGGTGTTCTGGTGGGGACTTGGGATCTCTGAAGCTTTCTTT
>.|TRBD1|TRBV19|TRBJ2-7
CASSIGQGRYEQYF
TGTGCCAGTAGTATCGGACAGGGGAGGTACGAGCAGTACTTC